The 27 T cell receptor beta chains in this list originate from one sample, sequenced in a study of shared T cell receptors in the human thymus. Assay used: immunoSEQ multiplex PCR; TCRdb lists only in-frame clones, some missing. Here the sample spans hundreds of thousands of clones, around 87% being singletons. This same sample was also part of a study on human thymus T cells.

The sequenced sample was thymocytes. All receptors come from a boy younger than two with a congenital heart defect.

This clone was observed a few times. The rearrangement uses TRBV25-1 and TRBJ1-5; a weak D match, TRBD1 (6 bases). CDR1 is MGHDK and CDR2 is SYGVNS in the germline V gene. The CDR3 length is 14 residues. Between the trimmed V and J ends, which lost 6 bases and 3 bases, there was a span of 12 bases. In nucleotides, the CDR3 is TGTGCCAGCAGCAACAGGGTGGACAATCAGCCCCAGCATTTT. Translating it yields CASSNRVDNQPQHF.

The CDR3 DNA sequence: TGCAGCGTTGAAGATTCGGTGGGGCCACATGGCTACACCTTC. Translation gives CSVEDSVGPHGYTF. The rearrangement links TRBV29-1 to TRBJ1-2, with a weak D call TRBD1 (5 bases). Trimming stripped 0 bases from V and 6 bases from J, with 14 bases between. CDR3 length: 14 amino acids. Germline V CDR1 and CDR2: SQVTM, ANQGSEA.

The rearrangement joins TRBV9 to TRBJ2-1; 11 bases map to TRBD2. The CDR3 is 20 residues long. Germline lookup yields CDR1 SGDLS and CDR2 YYNGEE. Germline trimming cut 3 bases from V and 0 bases from J; bases unmatched to any gene: 14. The CDR3 sequence: CASSANTGTSGKNSYNEQFF. CDR3 in DNA: TGTGCCAGCAGCGCAAATACCGGGACTAGCGGAAAAAACTCCTACAATGAGCAGTTCTTC.

V gene TRBV21-1 combines with J gene TRBJ1-4; TRBD1 is the table's D call, not checked against the DNA. TRBV21-1 has pseudogene status. This CDR3 has 15 residues. The CDR3 protein is CASSKEGMGHEKLFF. For the CDR3, the DNA is TGTGCCAGCAGCAAAGAGGGGATGGGTCATGAAAAACTGTTTTTT.

The gene calls are TRBV4-3 and TRBJ1-6; TRBD1 agrees at 8 bases. Germline V gene sequence: CDR1 LGHNA, CDR2 YSLEER. After removal of 1 base from V and 4 bases from J, the junction contained 6 bases not matched to a gene. There are 17 residues in the CDR3. The CDR3 spells CASSQGQGIEYNSPLHF. CDR3 coding DNA: TGCGCCAGCAGCCAAGGACAGGGGATTGAGTATAATTCACCCCTCCACTTT.

The rearrangement uses TRBV28 and TRBJ1-5; 9 bases line up with TRBD1. The CDR3 extends over 18 amino acids. Germline V gene sequence: CDR1 MDHEN, CDR2 SYDVKM. J gave up 6 bases and V 5 bases, and 17 bases lay outside the gene matches. The CDR3 DNA follows: TGTGCCAGCAGTCAACATATCCTTCCCGGGACAGGGTCTCAGCCCCAGCATTTT. Its translation: CASSQHILPGTGSQPQHF.

The chain has TRBV14 and TRBJ1-1; D perhaps matches TRBD1 (5 bases). This CDR3 is 14 amino acids long. Trimming stripped 1 base from V and 4 bases from J, with 10 bases between. CDR1 and CDR2 from the germline V gene are SGHDN and FVKESK. The CDR3 region has the DNA TGTGCCAGCAGCCAAGGGCAGGGTTTCACTGAAGCTTTCTTT. Amino acids: CASSQGQGFTEAFF.

The chain links TRBV5-1 to TRBJ2-7; D is possibly TRBD1 (6 bases). The V and J ends lost 0 bases and 13 bases respectively, with 20 bases between them. Germline assignment: CDR1 SGHRS and CDR2 YFSETQ. The CDR3 runs 14 residues. DNA for the CDR3: TGCGCCAGCAGCTTGGGTGCAGGGGCCGAAACTAATTACTTC. It is translated as CASSLGAGAETNYF.

In this sample, this clone turned up a few times. The chain links TRBV10-2 to TRBJ1-6; D is possibly TRBD1 (5 bases). This CDR3 spans 14 amino acids. From germline, CDR1 is WSHSY and CDR2 SAAADI. V was shortened by 4 bases and J by 8 bases, with 12 bases between the two germline ends. The CDR3 nucleotides are TGCGCCAGCAGTGGGGGCACGGCCTATTCACCCCTCCACTTT. Protein: CASSGGTAYSPLHF.

This chain connects TRBV4-3 to TRBJ1-1, with 7 bases matching TRBD1. V lost 3 bases to trimming and J lost 0 bases; unmatched junction nucleotides: 13. CDR3 size: 18 residues. From germline, CDR1 is LGHNA and CDR2 YSLEER. Here the CDR3 reads CASSHRSDRRDLNTEAFF. As DNA, the CDR3 is TGCGCCAGCAGCCACAGGTCGGACAGGAGGGACCTGAACACTGAAGCTTTCTTT.

The rearrangement joins TRBV7-9 to TRBJ2-2, with D possibly matching TRBD2 (6 bases). Germline loops: CDR1 SEHNR, CDR2 FQNEAQ (reference sequence). This CDR3 comprises 15 residues. V was shortened by 5 bases and J by 2 bases, with 12 bases between the two germline ends. CDR3 in amino acids: CASSRDSNNTGELFF. As DNA, the CDR3 is TGTGCCAGCAGCCGGGACTCGAATAACACCGGGGAGCTGTTTTTT.

The chain recombines TRBV28 with TRBJ1-1; D is undetermined. Trimming removed 5 bases from V and 1 base from J, with 8 bases in between. Germline assignment: CDR1 MDHEN and CDR2 SYDVKM. This CDR3 comprises 13 residues. CDR3 protein: CASSGERNTEAFF. The CDR3 DNA is TGTGCCAGCAGTGGGGAGAGGAACACTGAAGCTTTCTTT.

This clone was counted only a few times. As DNA, the CDR3 is TGCGCCAGCAGCCAGAGGGACAGGGCGACCTACGAGCAGTACTTC. Its protein is CASSQRDRATYEQYF. The chain carries TRBV4-3 and TRBJ2-7; 9 nucleotides agree with TRBD1. V shed 3 bases and J 2 bases; nucleotides not matched to a gene: 5. Germline loops: CDR1 LGHNA, CDR2 YSLEER. This CDR3 is built from 15 residues.

Only one count was recorded for this clone. V is TRBV6-5 and J is TRBJ1-2; possible D gene TRBD1, 5 bases. CDR3 length: 13 residues. CDR1 is MNHEY, CDR2 SVGAGI, per germline. With 5 bases removed from V and 6 bases from J, the gap between germline ends came to 13 bases. This CDR3 is CASSTPQGDGYTF. The CDR3 DNA follows: TGTGCCAGCAGTACCCCCCAAGGGGATGGCTACACCTTC.

This chain links TRBV7-3 with TRBJ1-5; D unresolved. V was trimmed by 4 bases and J by 5 bases, leaving 15 bases between them. Germline V gene data show CDR1 as SGHTA and CDR2 as FQGTGA. The CDR3 length is 15 residues. The CDR3 protein is CASSSQPDGDQPQHF. The CDR3 DNA reads as TGTGCCAGCAGCTCGCAACCCGACGGGGATCAGCCCCAGCATTTT.

This sequence joins TRBV4-1 and TRBJ2-2; D may be TRBD2 (5 bases). The germline V gene encodes CDR1 MGHRA and CDR2 YSYEKL. V lost 4 bases to trimming and J lost 0 bases, with 12 bases between them. CDR3 size: 16 residues. CDR3 coding DNA: TGCGCCAGCAGCCTAAGAGCGAGGGCGAACACCGGGGAGCTGTTTTTT. Translated, it gives CASSLRARANTGELFF.

The chain has TRBV13 and TRBJ1-5; possibly TRBD1 for D (6 bases). The CDR3 is 16 residues long. Germline V gives CDR1 PRHDT, CDR2 FYEKMQ (reference sequence). Trimming shortened V by 5 bases and J by 3 bases, and 17 bases separated the two germline ends. CDR3 nucleotides: TGTGCCAGCAGCCGCACCTCGGACAGCTTCAATCAGCCCCAGCATTTT. It specifies CASSRTSDSFNQPQHF. The full variable domain, its missing parts supplied by reference TRBV13 and TRBJ1-5, is AAGVIQSPRHLIKEKRETATLKCYPIPRHDTVYWYQQGPGQDPQFLISFYEKMQSDKGSIPDRFSAQQFSDYHSELNMSSLELGDSALYFCASSRTSDSFNQPQHFGDGTRLSIL.

Only one count was recorded for this clone. The chain couples TRBV27 to TRBJ2-2; D call uncertain. Germline CDR1 is MNHEY and CDR2 is SMNVEV (reference sequence). V was shortened by 6 bases and J by 0 bases, with 5 bases between the two germline ends. The CDR3 consists of 13 residues. The CDR3 is CASSTANTGELFF. CDR3 nucleotide sequence: TGTGCCAGCAGCACAGCGAACACCGGGGAGCTGTTTTTT.

The chain carries TRBV5-4 and TRBJ2-7; TRBD2 aligns across 7 bases. The CDR3 extends over 17 amino acids. The V segment lost 2 bases and the J segment 0 bases; nucleotides outside the gene matches: 11. Per the germline V gene, CDR1 is SGHNT and CDR2 is YYREEE (reference sequence). CDR3 residues: CASSLRSRGESSYEQYF. CDR3 DNA: TGTGCCAGCAGCTTACGCTCCCGGGGGGAGAGCTCCTACGAGCAGTACTTC.

The rearrangement links TRBV25-1 to TRBJ2-1; 12 nucleotides align to TRBD2. CDR1 MGHDK and CDR2 SYGVNS come from the germline V gene. The trim removed 0 bases at V and 10 bases at J, leaving 13 bases unmatched. This CDR3 has 18 residues. The CDR3 coding sequence is TGTGCCAGCAGTGAATACCCCCCGCTAGCGGGAGGGCCACAAGAGCAGTTCTTC. Translation gives CASSEYPPLAGGPQEQFF. Using reference TRBV25-1 and TRBJ2-1 for the parts outside the CDR3, the full variable domain is EADIYQTPRYLVIGTGKKITLECSQTMGHDKMYWYQQDPGMELHLIHYSYGVNSTEKGDLSSESTVSRIRTEHFPLTLESARPSHTSQYLCASSEYPPLAGGPQEQFFGPGTRLTVL.

Only a few counts were recorded for this clone. V and J are TRBV6-4 and TRBJ2-3; 9 bases map to TRBD2. Germline trimming cut 4 bases from V and 5 bases from J; bases unmatched to any gene: 10. The germline CDR1 and CDR2 sequences are MRHNA and SNTAGT. The CDR3 length is 16 residues. The CDR3 region has the DNA TGTGCCAGCAGTGTACGTGCGGGGGGGCCGGAAGATACGCAGTATTTT. It specifies CASSVRAGGPEDTQYF.

The sample holds a few counts of this clone. CDR3 in amino acids: CASGEGAYNEQFF. CDR3 in DNA: TGTGCCAGCGGGGAGGGCGCCTACAATGAGCAGTTCTTC. The gene calls are TRBV14 and TRBJ2-1; 7 positions agree with TRBD2. In germline, CDR1 is SGHDN, CDR2 FVKESK. The CDR3 is 13 residues long. V lost 8 bases and J lost 2; bases outside the gene matches: 3.

J is TRBJ2-7 and V is TRBV15; 8 nucleotides match TRBD2. The length of the CDR3 is 19 residues. Germline-derived CDR1 and CDR2 are LNHNV and YYDKDF (reference sequence). Germline trimming cut 0 bases from V and 0 bases from J; bases unmatched to any gene: 13. CDR3 in DNA: TGTGCCACCAGCAGAGACCTGGAGAGCGGGGGCCCCAGCTCCTACGAGCAGTACTTC. Encoded protein: CATSRDLESGGPSSYEQYF.

This chain connects TRBV4-2 to TRBJ1-5, with a tentative D call TRBD1 (6 bases). Trimming removed 1 base at V and 2 bases at J, with 6 bases between. Per the germline V gene, CDR1 is LGHNA and CDR2 is YNFKEQ. The CDR3 extends over 14 amino acids. The CDR3 nucleotides are TGTGCCAGCAGCCAAGCAGGGGGCAATCAGCCCCAGCATTTT. Protein sequence: CASSQAGGNQPQHF.

This clone was observed once. V and J are TRBV9 and TRBJ1-1; TRBD1 might be the D (6 bases). V shed 0 bases and J shed 1 base, with 13 bases lying between them. Germline CDR1 and CDR2: SGDLS and YYNGEE. The CDR3 sequence is 16 residues long. CDR3 DNA: TGTGCCAGCAGCGTAGAAGGGATCAGGGGGAACACTGAAGCTTTCTTT. Residues: CASSVEGIRGNTEAFF.

The chain joins TRBV7-2 to TRBJ2-1; TRBD2 matches at 9 bases. The CDR3 is 15 residues long. Germline trimming cut 4 bases from V and 7 bases from J; bases unmatched to any gene: 8. CDR1 SGHTA and CDR2 FQGNSA come from the germline V gene. For the CDR3, the DNA is TGTGCCAGCAGCTCGGGACTAGCCCAGAGGAATGAGCAGTTCTTC. Translating it yields CASSSGLAQRNEQFF.

The V call is TRBV29-1, the J call TRBJ1-1, with 9 nucleotides matching TRBD1. The CDR3 length is 13 residues. Trimming took 8 bases from V and 2 from J; bases not matched to a gene: 6. Germline loops: CDR1 SQVTM, CDR2 ANQGSEA. The CDR3 region is CSTDRGGNTEAFF. The CDR3 coding sequence is TGCAGCACGGACAGGGGAGGCAACACTGAAGCTTTCTTT.